Presented here are 21 T cell receptor beta chains from one specimen sequenced in a study of cytomegalovirus exposure and HLA in healthy donors (dated by TCRdb to between 2016 and 2019). Libraries were constructed by the immunoSEQ multiplex PCR assay. Drawn from immuneACCESS, this table holds only the in-frame rearrangements with V and J called that TCRdb kept. Clones are partly lost; checked studies trace under half to an unresolved V gene and leave the rest unexplained. This sample holds 240,000 or so clones; 75% to 90% were observed only once. Of the sample, 0.95% to 1.5% is held by the ten largest clones. The specimen sequenced was PBMCs. All receptors come from a woman in her thirties in good health and CMV-seropositive.

The CDR3 reads CAISRRGTSGNINEQFF. CDR3 DNA: TGTGCCATCAGTCGACGAGGGACTAGCGGAAATATCAATGAGCAGTTCTTC. This chain links TRBV10-3 with TRBJ2-1; 11 bases line up with TRBD2. The CDR3 is 17 amino acids. CDR1 and CDR2 (germline): ENHRY, SYGVKD. J gave up 6 bases and V 5 bases, and 12 bases lay outside the gene matches.

The chain recombines TRBV5-8 with TRBJ1-1, with D uncertain. Germline CDR1 reads SGHTS; CDR2 reads YDEGEE. V lost 4 bases, J lost 7 bases, and 8 bases lay in between. This CDR3 has 11 amino acids. CDR3 sequence (DNA): TGTGCCAGCAGCGCCAGTTATGAAGCTTTCTTT. Protein: CASSASYEAFF. The full variable domain, with the rest looked up from reference TRBV5-8 and TRBJ1-1, is EAGVTQSPTHLIKTRGQQATLRCSPISGHTSVYWYQQALGLGLQFLLWYDEGEERNRGNFPPRFSGRQFPNYSSELNVNALELEDSALYLCASSASYEAFFGQGTRLTVV.

The chain is built from TRBV18 and TRBJ2-7, with 10 bases aligning to TRBD1. Germline assignment: CDR1 KGHSH and CDR2 LQKENI. V dropped 4 bases and J dropped 6; count of bases not matched to a gene: 6. The CDR3 has 14 amino acids. This CDR3 reads CASSRGQGYAEQYF. DNA for the CDR3: TGTGCCAGCTCACGGGGACAGGGGTATGCCGAGCAGTACTTC.

The rearrangement links TRBV2 to TRBJ2-1; 13 bases are a match to TRBD2. The CDR3 covers 17 residues. Germline-derived CDR1 and CDR2 are SNHLY and FYNNEI. V was pared by 6 bases and J by 11 bases, with 16 bases of the junction left unmatched. The CDR3 loop reads CASSLALAGGPFSKQFF. The CDR3 region has the DNA TGTGCCAGCAGCCTCGCACTAGCGGGAGGGCCTTTCAGTAAGCAGTTCTTC.

This chain connects TRBV21-1 to TRBJ1-5; no check of the table's D call, TRBD1, against the DNA was made. TRBV21-1 is deemed a pseudogene. This CDR3 is 14 amino acids long. CDR3 nucleotides: TGTGCCAGCAGCAACTGCAGGAGCAATCAGCCCCAGCATTTT. This codes for CASSNCRSNQPQHF.

The J gene is TRBJ2-7, the V gene TRBV28; D remains unclear. This CDR3 has 12 residues. Trimming stripped 3 bases from V and 5 bases from J, with 8 bases between. Germline CDR1 MDHEN, CDR2 SYDVKM. The CDR3 nucleotides are TGTGCCAGCAGTTTCCCAGGAAACGAGCAGTACTTC. As protein: CASSFPGNEQYF.

The chain uses TRBV18 and TRBJ2-1; 9 bases fit TRBD2. The germline V gene encodes CDR1 KGHSH and CDR2 LQKENI. V was pared by 5 bases and J by 1 base, with 3 bases of the junction left unmatched. This CDR3 spans 15 amino acids. In DNA form, the CDR3 reads TGTGCCAGCTCATACCTAGCGGGATCCTACAATGAGCAGTTCTTC. Translation gives CASSYLAGSYNEQFF. The full variable domain, rest sourced from reference TRBV18 and TRBJ2-1, is NAGVMQNPRHLVRRRGQEARLRCSPMKGHSHVYWYRQLPEEGLKFMVYLQKENIIDESGMPKERFSAEFPKEGPSILRIQQVVRGDSAAYFCASSYLAGSYNEQFFGPGTRLTVL.

This chain uses TRBV7-7 with TRBJ2-1; 9 bases match TRBD2. Germline values: CDR1 SSHAT, CDR2 FNYEAQ (reference sequence). After removal of 1 base from V and 9 bases from J, the junction contained 7 bases not matched to a gene. The CDR3 loop spans 15 amino acids. DNA for the CDR3: TGTGCCAGCAGCTTAGTTGGCGGGAGGGCCGGTGAGCAGTTCTTC. Translated: CASSLVGGRAGEQFF.

To note about this clone: Other DNA sequences of this sample code for an identical CDR3. The chain recombines TRBV27 with TRBJ1-1; no firm D call. V was trimmed by 2 bases and J by 0 bases, leaving 7 bases between them. CDR3 size: 14 residues. The germline gives CDR1 MNHEY, CDR2 SMNVEV (reference sequence). CDR3 in amino acids: CASSLRQMNTEAFF. The CDR3 nucleotides are TGTGCCAGCAGTTTACGTCAGATGAACACTGAAGCTTTCTTT.

This clone turned up a few times. Other nucleotide sequences from this sample produce the same CDR3. The J gene is TRBJ1-1, the V gene TRBV7-3, with a tentative D call TRBD1 (5 bases). Germline V lookup: CDR1 SGHTA, CDR2 FQGTGA. The V end was cut by 0 bases, the J end by 3 bases, with 8 bases between. This CDR3 contains 14 residues. CDR3 in amino acids: CASSLTGGDTEAFF. CDR3 bases: TGTGCCAGCAGCTTAACGGGGGGAGACACTGAAGCTTTCTTT.

The V call is TRBV30, the J call TRBJ1-2; D is unresolved. The CDR3 totals 12 residues. The V gene's germline CDR1 is GTSNPN and CDR2 SVGIG (reference sequence). V was pared by 1 base and J by 6 bases, with 9 bases between. The CDR3 DNA follows: TGTGCCTGGAGTGCCAACTCGGATGGCTACACCTTC. It is translated as CAWSANSDGYTF.

The V call is TRBV5-4, the J call TRBJ2-7; 11 nucleotides align to TRBD2. The CDR3 runs 16 residues. CDR1 and CDR2 from the germline V gene are SGHNT and YYREEE (reference sequence). V dropped 4 bases and J dropped 4; count of bases not matched to a gene: 10. The DNA of the CDR3 is TGTGCCAGCAGCAGCCAGACCGGGACTAGCGGTTACGAGCAGTACTTC. Encoded protein: CASSSQTGTSGYEQYF. Full variable domain (outside the CDR3, taken from reference TRBV5-4 and TRBJ2-7): ETGVTQSPTHLIKTRGQQVTLRCSSQSGHNTVSWYQQALGQGPQFIFQYYREEENGRGNFPPRFSGLQFPNYSSELNVNALELDDSALYLCASSSQTGTSGYEQYFGPGTRLTVT.

This chain links TRBV5-5 with TRBJ1-5; D is unclear. V was clipped by 0 bases and J by 0 bases, with 7 bases between them. Germline values: CDR1 SGHKS, CDR2 YYEKEE (reference sequence). This CDR3 is built from 15 residues. Here the CDR3 reads CASSLAPYSNQPQHF. The CDR3 DNA reads TGTGCCAGCAGCTTGGCACCCTATAGCAATCAGCCCCAGCATTTT. Full variable domain (outside the CDR3, taken from reference TRBV5-5 and TRBJ1-5): DAGVTQSPTHLIKTRGQQVTLRCSPISGHKSVSWYQQVLGQGPQFIFQYYEKEERGRGNFPDRFSARQFPNYSSELNVNALLLGDSALYLCASSLAPYSNQPQHFGDGTRLSIL.

The genes are TRBV11-3 and TRBJ2-6; no clear D. The CDR3 extends over 14 amino acids. Germline V gives CDR1 SGHNT, CDR2 YENEEA. Deletions cut 6 bases from V and 3 bases from J, with 9 bases between. Written as DNA, the CDR3 is TGTGCCAGCAGTCCCCGCAGTGGGGCCAACGTCCTGACTTTC. Its protein is CASSPRSGANVLTF.

This chain links TRBV30 with TRBJ2-3; 7 bases match TRBD2. Looked up from germline, CDR1 is GTSNPN and CDR2 is SVGIG (reference sequence). The CDR3 is made up of 13 amino acids. Germline trimming cut 7 bases from V and 1 base from J; bases unmatched to any gene: 5. CDR3 in amino acids: CAFYAGGTDTQYF. The CDR3 DNA follows: TGTGCCTTCTATGCGGGAGGCACAGATACGCAGTATTTT. Filled out from reference TRBV30 and TRBJ2-3, the complete variable domain reads SQTIHQWPATLVQPVGSPLSLECTVEGTSNPNLYWYRQAAGRGLQLLFYSVGIGQISSEVPQNLSASRPQDRQFILSSKKLLLSDSGFYLCAFYAGGTDTQYFGPGTRLTVL.

The chain uses TRBV6-1 and TRBJ2-7; D gene unclear. This CDR3 has 13 residues. Trimming removed 4 bases at V and 2 bases at J, with 9 bases between. Germline V CDR1 and CDR2: MNHNS, SASEGT. The DNA for the CDR3 is TGTGCCAGCAGTGTGCATCAGGCCTACGAGCAGTACTTC. This codes for CASSVHQAYEQYF.

This clone was detected once. This chain connects TRBV9 to TRBJ2-5, with TRBD2 matching over 10 bases. V trimming: 0 bases; J trimming: 1 base; junction bases outside the gene matches: 0. This CDR3 has 15 amino acids. Germline V gene lookup returns CDR1 SGDLS and CDR2 YYNGEE. CDR3 DNA sequence: TGTGCCAGCAGCGTAGCTAGCGGGGGCCAAGAGACCCAGTACTTC. It encodes CASSVASGGQETQYF. Using reference TRBV9 and TRBJ2-5 for the parts outside the CDR3, the full variable domain is DSGVTQTPKHLITATGQRVTLRCSPRSGDLSVYWYQQSLDQGLQFLIQYYNGEERAKGNILERFSAQQFPDLHSELNLSSLELGDSALYFCASSVASGGQETQYFGPGTRLLVL.

The rearrangement uses TRBV25-1 and TRBJ2-1, with 9 positions matching TRBD2. The CDR3 runs 14 residues. V trimming: 10 bases; J trimming: 4 bases; junction bases outside the gene matches: 8. The germline V gene encodes CDR1 MGHDK and CDR2 SYGVNS. For the CDR3, the DNA is TGTGCCACCGAGGGACTAGCTTTATACAATGAGCAGTTCTTC. It codes for CATEGLALYNEQFF.

The chain couples TRBV6-5 to TRBJ2-1; 16 bases are a match to TRBD2. The germline gives CDR1 MNHEY, CDR2 SVGAGI. CDR3 length: 15 residues. V shed 6 bases, J shed 8 bases, and the junction held 4 bases outside the gene matches. CDR3 nucleotide sequence: TGTGCCAGCAGCCACGGGACTAGCGGGGGGGATGAGCAGTTCTTC. It codes for CASSHGTSGGDEQFF.

In DNA, the CDR3 is TGCGCCAGCAGCTTGGTTTTTGCCCCCCAGGGCGGGGAGCTGTTTTTT. It codes for CASSLVFAPQGGELFF. The J gene is TRBJ2-2, the V gene TRBV5-1; possible D gene TRBD1, 5 bases. The germline V gene encodes CDR1 SGHRS and CDR2 YFSETQ. Trimming took 0 bases from V and 7 from J, leaving 16 bases between them. The CDR3 consists of 16 residues.

This chain joins TRBV4-2 and TRBJ2-1; possible D gene TRBD1, 5 bases. V was pared by 1 base and J by 9 bases, with 10 bases between. The length of the CDR3 is 13 residues. Germline V gives CDR1 LGHNA, CDR2 YNFKEQ. The CDR3 DNA reads as TGTGCCAGCAGCCAAGGGGGCTTGGGTGAGCAGTTCTTC. Residues: CASSQGGLGEQFF.